One and the same sample provided the 21 T cell receptor beta chains below, sequenced in a study of cytomegalovirus exposure and HLA in healthy donors. PCR was performed using 60 Vbeta and 13 Jbeta primers. Method: immunoSEQ multiplex PCR; TCRdb's copy keeps in-frame clones and lacks some. Of about 150,000 clones detected, roughly 80% appear once; the ten largest clones hold 3.5% to 4.5%. Specimen: PBMCs. The receptors come from a middle-aged woman in good health and CMV-seropositive.

This rearrangement joins TRBV4-1 to TRBJ1-1; D unresolved. The V and J ends lost 2 bases and 8 bases respectively, with 12 bases between them. CDR1 and CDR2 (germline): MGHRA, YSYEKL. The CDR3 consists of 13 residues. The DNA of the CDR3 is TGCGCCAGCAGCCAATTTAGCAGTGTAGAAGCTTTCTTT. The encoded protein is CASSQFSSVEAFF.

The V call is TRBV5-1, the J call TRBJ1-1, with D uncertain. Looked up from germline, CDR1 is SGHRS and CDR2 is YFSETQ. CDR3 length: 13 amino acids. The germline V and J ends were trimmed by 0 bases and 11 bases, with 14 bases remaining between them. Here the CDR3 reads CASSLEGDRRAFF. CDR3 bases: TGCGCCAGCAGCTTGGAAGGCGACCGGCGGGCTTTCTTT.

The chain combines TRBV29-1 with TRBJ1-2; D is unclear. The CDR3 covers 13 residues. V lost 7 bases and J 2 bases, leaving 14 bases between the germline ends. Germline lookup yields CDR1 SQVTM and CDR2 ANQGSEA. The CDR3 region has the DNA TGCAGCGCCCATGCGGGATCAAACTATGGCTACACCTTC. It encodes CSAHAGSNYGYTF.

V and J are TRBV19 and TRBJ1-2; a weak D match, TRBD1 (5 bases). The germline CDR1 and CDR2 sequences are LNHDA and SQIVND (reference sequence). V dropped 3 bases and J dropped 0 bases, with 11 bases sitting between them. The CDR3 is made up of 15 amino acids. The CDR3 loop reads CASSMKGLPNYGYTF. The CDR3 DNA reads TGTGCCAGTAGTATGAAGGGGCTGCCTAACTATGGCTACACCTTC.

The rearrangement uses TRBV30 and TRBJ1-4; a weak D match, TRBD1 (5 bases). The CDR3 covers 14 residues. CDR1 and CDR2 from the germline V gene are GTSNPN and SVGIG (reference sequence). Trimming took 0 bases from V and 7 from J, leaving 12 bases between them. This CDR3 is CAWSVSGGGEKLFF. For the CDR3, the DNA is TGTGCCTGGAGTGTATCCGGGGGAGGTGAAAAACTGTTTTTT.

The chain employs TRBV7-2 and TRBJ1-5, with TRBD1 matching over 10 bases. Trimming took 3 bases from V and 5 from J; bases not matched to a gene: 1. Germline V lookup: CDR1 SGHTA, CDR2 FQGNSA. This CDR3 region has 14 residues. Here the CDR3 DNA reads TGTGCCAGCAGCTTGGGACAGGGGTATCAGCCCCAGCATTTT. The encoded protein is CASSLGQGYQPQHF.

The chain has TRBV19 and TRBJ2-1; D not resolved. Trimming removed 3 bases from V and 1 base from J, with 16 bases in between. Germline loops: CDR1 LNHDA, CDR2 SQIVND (reference sequence). This CDR3 is built from 17 residues. CDR3 loop: CASSIRIRRISYNEQFF. Written as DNA, the CDR3 is TGTGCCAGTAGTATTCGTATCAGGCGTATATCCTACAATGAGCAGTTCTTC.

The genes are TRBV11-1 and TRBJ2-2, with TRBD1 as a possible D gene (5 bases). This CDR3 has 14 amino acids. CDR1 and CDR2 from the germline V gene are SGHAT and FQDESV (reference sequence). V was pared by 5 bases and J by 3 bases, with 10 bases between. CDR3 nucleotides: TGTGCCAGCAGCCAGGTGGGGCACACCGGGGAGCTGTTTTTT. Translating gives CASSQVGHTGELFF.

The chain couples TRBV11-2 to TRBJ2-7, with a tentative D call TRBD2 (6 bases). Germline V gives CDR1 SGHAT, CDR2 FQNNGV. The CDR3 runs 15 residues. Trimming took off 2 bases at V and 1 base at J, with 12 bases between the two ends. The CDR3, as DNA: TGTGCCAGCAGCTTAACTGACAGCGGGTCCTACGAGCAGTACTTC. This encodes CASSLTDSGSYEQYF.

V usage is TRBV5-1 and J usage is TRBJ2-7; TRBD2 is a possible D gene (6 bases). This CDR3 comprises 15 residues. Germline CDR1 is SGHRS and CDR2 is YFSETQ. V gave up 4 bases and J gave up 3 bases, with 17 bases separating them. The DNA for the CDR3 is TGCGCCAGCAGCATCCCCGGGACTGTCTTCTACGAGCAGTACTTC. It specifies CASSIPGTVFYEQYF.

V and J are TRBV7-8 and TRBJ1-1; D is ambiguous. This CDR3 is built from 14 residues. V was pared by 2 bases and J by 6 bases, with 13 bases between. Looked up from germline, CDR1 is SGHVS and CDR2 is FQNEAQ. In DNA form, the CDR3 reads TGTGCCAGCAGCTTACGGCGGAGTGGAGCTGAAGCTTTCTTT. Translating gives CASSLRRSGAEAFF.

The chain links TRBV30 to TRBJ1-6; 7 nucleotides agree with TRBD1. V shed 0 bases and J 2 bases; nucleotides not matched to a gene: 7. In germline, CDR1 is GTSNPN, CDR2 SVGIG (reference sequence). CDR3 length: 17 amino acids. The CDR3, as DNA: TGTGCCTGGAGTGTACGTCAGGGGGTTCCCTATAATTCACCCCTCCACTTT. Protein: CAWSVRQGVPYNSPLHF.

The rearrangement uses TRBV5-4 and TRBJ2-6, with 14 bases that match TRBD2. The germline V gene encodes CDR1 SGHNT and CDR2 YYREEE (reference sequence). CDR3 length: 19 residues. V was pared by 4 bases and J by 0 bases, with 6 bases of the junction left unmatched. The CDR3 here is CASSPGLAGGLSGANVLTF. The DNA of the CDR3 is TGTGCCAGCAGCCCTGGACTAGCGGGAGGCCTCTCTGGGGCCAACGTCCTGACTTTC.

The rearrangement links TRBV18 to TRBJ2-7; 9 bases map to TRBD1. The junction had 14 bases not matched to a gene; V was cut back by 4 bases and J by 7 bases. The CDR3 has 16 residues. Germline V lookup: CDR1 KGHSH, CDR2 LQKENI. CDR3 region: CASSQLPGTGTIEQYF. CDR3 sequence (DNA): TGTGCCAGCTCACAACTACCCGGGACAGGGACTATAGAGCAGTACTTC.

The V and J genes are TRBV25-1 and TRBJ2-3; the D gene is possibly TRBD2 (6 bases). The CDR3 has 15 residues. Trimming pared 6 bases from V and 1 base from J, leaving 14 bases between. Germline V lookup: CDR1 MGHDK, CDR2 SYGVNS. The CDR3 protein is CASRAPGERTDTQYF. The CDR3 coding sequence is TGTGCCAGCAGAGCACCGGGGGAACGCACAGATACGCAGTATTTT.

This rearrangement joins TRBV9 to TRBJ1-4; D is ambiguous. Trimming took 3 bases from V and 2 from J, leaving 14 bases between them. This CDR3 is built from 16 residues. Looked up from germline, CDR1 is SGDLS and CDR2 is YYNGEE. This CDR3 reads CASSGLGGGTNEKLFF. The CDR3 bases are TGTGCCAGCAGCGGACTTGGCGGTGGGACTAATGAAAAACTGTTTTTT.

The gene calls are TRBV19 and TRBJ1-1; D possibly corresponds to TRBD1 (5 bases). Trimming took off 7 bases at V and 1 base at J, with 16 bases between the two ends. Per the germline V gene, CDR1 is LNHDA and CDR2 is SQIVND (reference sequence). This CDR3 has 15 amino acids. In nucleotides, the CDR3 is TGTGCCAGTAATATCCAGGGAGGTCCGAACACTGAAGCTTTCTTT. It specifies CASNIQGGPNTEAFF.

The CDR3 nucleotides are TGTGCCAGCAGCTATGGCTCTAGCGGGAGCTATGAGCAGTTCTTC. Translating gives CASSYGSSGSYEQFF. V is TRBV5-6 and J is TRBJ2-1, with TRBD2 matching 10 bases. Trimming cost V 3 bases and J 8 bases; bases outside gene matches: 8. Germline-derived CDR1 and CDR2 are SGHDT and YYEEEE. The length of the CDR3 is 15 residues.

The chain combines TRBV5-4 with TRBJ2-5, with 8 bases matching TRBD1. Germline V gene lookup returns CDR1 SGHNT and CDR2 YYREEE (reference sequence). The CDR3 has 14 amino acids. Trimming at V came to 2 bases and at J to 6 bases, leaving 6 bases not matched to a gene. The CDR3 sequence: CASSFADRGQTQYF. The CDR3 DNA reads as TGTGCCAGCAGCTTTGCCGACAGGGGCCAGACCCAGTACTTC.

The gene calls are TRBV4-3 and TRBJ1-4; D is unclear. Trimming left V 4 bases short and J 10 bases short, with 13 bases between. The germline V gene encodes CDR1 LGHNA and CDR2 YSLEER. The CDR3 consists of 13 residues. The CDR3 bases are TGCGCCAGCAGCCCTAACTCCACCCCAAAACTGTTTTTT. As protein: CASSPNSTPKLFF.

V gene TRBV30 combines with J gene TRBJ1-3; 7 nucleotides agree with TRBD1. The CDR3 covers 14 residues. Unmatched junction bases numbered 4, after V lost 3 bases and J lost 2 bases. Germline V CDR1 and CDR2: GTSNPN, SVGIG (reference sequence). In DNA, the CDR3 is TGTGCCTGGAGCCCTGGGACAGCTGGAAACACCATATATTTT. Translated, it gives CAWSPGTAGNTIYF.